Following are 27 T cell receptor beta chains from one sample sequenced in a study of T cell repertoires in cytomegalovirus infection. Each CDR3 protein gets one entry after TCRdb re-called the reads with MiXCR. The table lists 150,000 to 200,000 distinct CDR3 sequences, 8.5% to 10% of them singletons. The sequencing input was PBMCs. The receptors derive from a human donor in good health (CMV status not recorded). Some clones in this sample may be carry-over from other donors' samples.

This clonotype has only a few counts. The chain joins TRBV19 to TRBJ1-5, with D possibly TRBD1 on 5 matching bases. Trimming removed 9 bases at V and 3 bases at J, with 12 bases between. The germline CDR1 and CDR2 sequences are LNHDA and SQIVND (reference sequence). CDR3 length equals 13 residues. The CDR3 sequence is CASREGFNQPQHF. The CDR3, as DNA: TGTGCCAGCCGCGAGGGGTTCAATCAGCCCCAGCATTTT.

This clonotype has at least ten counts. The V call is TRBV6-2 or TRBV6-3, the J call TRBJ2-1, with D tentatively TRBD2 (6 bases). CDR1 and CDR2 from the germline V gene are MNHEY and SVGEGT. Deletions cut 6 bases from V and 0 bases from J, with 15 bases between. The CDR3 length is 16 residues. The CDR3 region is CASRSSSASSYNEQFF. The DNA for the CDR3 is TGTGCCAGCAGGTCCTCTAGCGCCAGCTCCTACAATGAGCAGTTCTTC.

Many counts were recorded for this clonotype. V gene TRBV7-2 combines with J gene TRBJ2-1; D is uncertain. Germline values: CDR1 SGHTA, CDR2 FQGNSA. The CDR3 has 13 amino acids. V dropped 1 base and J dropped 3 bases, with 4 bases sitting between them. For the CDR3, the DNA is TGTGCCAGCAGCTTAGTAATCTACAATGAGCAGTTCTTC. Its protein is CASSLVIYNEQFF.

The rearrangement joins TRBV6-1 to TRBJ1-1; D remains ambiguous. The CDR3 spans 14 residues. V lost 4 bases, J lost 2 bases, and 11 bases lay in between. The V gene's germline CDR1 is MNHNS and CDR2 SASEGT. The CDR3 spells CASSVLVVNTEAFF. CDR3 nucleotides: TGTGCCAGCAGTGTACTTGTCGTTAACACTGAAGCTTTCTTT.

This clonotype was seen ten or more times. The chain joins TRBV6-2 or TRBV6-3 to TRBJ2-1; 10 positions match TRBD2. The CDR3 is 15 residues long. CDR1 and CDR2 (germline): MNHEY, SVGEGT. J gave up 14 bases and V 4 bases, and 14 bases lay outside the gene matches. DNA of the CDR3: TGTGCCAGCAGTTCCACCAGCGGGGGGGCCTTCCGTAAGTTCTTC. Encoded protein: CASSSTSGGAFRKFF.

The CDR3 loop reads CAWSPNRETQYF. Written as DNA, the CDR3 is TGTGCCTGGAGCCCCAATAGAGAGACCCAGTACTTC. V gene TRBV30 combines with J gene TRBJ2-5; no definite D call. Deletions cut 3 bases from V and 4 bases from J, with 9 bases between. The CDR3 sequence is 12 residues long. Germline V gene lookup returns CDR1 GTSNPN and CDR2 SVGIG (reference sequence).

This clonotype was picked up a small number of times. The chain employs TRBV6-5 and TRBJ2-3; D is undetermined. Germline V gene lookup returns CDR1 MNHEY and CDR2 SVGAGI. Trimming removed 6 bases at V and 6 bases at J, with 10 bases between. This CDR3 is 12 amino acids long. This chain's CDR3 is CASRQLGDTQYF. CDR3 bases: TGTGCCAGCAGGCAGCTGGGGGATACGCAGTATTTT.

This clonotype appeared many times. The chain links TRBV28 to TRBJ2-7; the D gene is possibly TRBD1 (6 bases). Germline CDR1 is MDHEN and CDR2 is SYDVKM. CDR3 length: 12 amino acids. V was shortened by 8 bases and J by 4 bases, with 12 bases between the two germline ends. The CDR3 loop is CASDRGGYEQYF. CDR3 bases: TGTGCCAGCGACCGAGGGGGTTACGAGCAGTACTTC.

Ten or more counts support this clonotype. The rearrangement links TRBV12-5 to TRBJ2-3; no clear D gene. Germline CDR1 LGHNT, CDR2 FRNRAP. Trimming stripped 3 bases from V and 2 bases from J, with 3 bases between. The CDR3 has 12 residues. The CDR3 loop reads CASGFNTDTQYF. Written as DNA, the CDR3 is TGTGCTAGTGGTTTCAACACAGATACGCAGTATTTT.

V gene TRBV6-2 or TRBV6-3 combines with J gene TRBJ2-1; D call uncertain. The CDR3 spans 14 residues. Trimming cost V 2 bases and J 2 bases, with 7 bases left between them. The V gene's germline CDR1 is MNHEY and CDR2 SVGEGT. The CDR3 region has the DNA TGTGCCAGCAGTTACGGGGTCGCCTACAATGAGCAGTTCTTC. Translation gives CASSYGVAYNEQFF.

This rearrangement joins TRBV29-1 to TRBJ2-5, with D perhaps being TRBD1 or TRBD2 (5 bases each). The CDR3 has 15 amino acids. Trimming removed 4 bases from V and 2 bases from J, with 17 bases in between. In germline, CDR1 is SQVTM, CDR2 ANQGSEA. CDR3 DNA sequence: TGCAGCGTTGCCGGGATTGTCGGGACGCAAGAGACCCAGTACTTC. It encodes CSVAGIVGTQETQYF.

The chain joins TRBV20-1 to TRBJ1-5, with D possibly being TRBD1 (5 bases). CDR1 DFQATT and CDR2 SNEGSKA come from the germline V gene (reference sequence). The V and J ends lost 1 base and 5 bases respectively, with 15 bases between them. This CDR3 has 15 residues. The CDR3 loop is CSARVAGLIDQPQHF. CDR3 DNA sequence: TGCAGTGCTAGAGTCGCGGGACTCATAGATCAGCCCCAGCATTTT.

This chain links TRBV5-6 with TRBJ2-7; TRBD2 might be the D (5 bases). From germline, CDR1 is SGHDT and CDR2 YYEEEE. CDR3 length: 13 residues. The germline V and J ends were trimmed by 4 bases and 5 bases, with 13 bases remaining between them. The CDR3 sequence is CASSPRRGHEQYF. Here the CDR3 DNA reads TGTGCCAGCAGCCCAAGGCGAGGGCACGAGCAGTACTTC.

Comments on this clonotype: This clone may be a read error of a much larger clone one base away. The CDR3 coding sequence is TGTGCCAGCAGCCCGGGCAGGGTTGCTTTCTTT. Protein: CASSPGRVAFF. The V and J genes are TRBV7-2 and TRBJ1-1; maybe TRBD1 (5 bases). This CDR3 spans 11 amino acids. Trimming pared 5 bases from V and 11 bases from J, leaving 12 bases between. Germline V lookup: CDR1 SGHTA, CDR2 FQGNSA.

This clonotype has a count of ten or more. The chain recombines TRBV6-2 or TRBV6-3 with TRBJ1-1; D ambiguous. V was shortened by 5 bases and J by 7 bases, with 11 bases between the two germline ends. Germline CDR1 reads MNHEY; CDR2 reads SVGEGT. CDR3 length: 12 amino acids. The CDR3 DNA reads TGTGCCAGCAGTGATGGACGGAGTGAAGCTTTCTTT. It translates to CASSDGRSEAFF.

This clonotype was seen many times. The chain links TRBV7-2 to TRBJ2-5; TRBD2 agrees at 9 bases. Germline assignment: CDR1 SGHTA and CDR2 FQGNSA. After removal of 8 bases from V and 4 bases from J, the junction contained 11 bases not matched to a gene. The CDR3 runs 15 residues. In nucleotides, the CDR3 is TGTGCCAGCGCCGGAGGCGGCGGGGGGGCAGAGACCCAGTACTTC. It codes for CASAGGGGGAETQYF.

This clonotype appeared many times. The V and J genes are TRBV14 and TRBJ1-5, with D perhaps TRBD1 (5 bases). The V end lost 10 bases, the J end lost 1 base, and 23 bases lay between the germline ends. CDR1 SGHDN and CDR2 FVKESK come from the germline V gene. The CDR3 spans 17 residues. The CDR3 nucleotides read TGTGCCACCGCGTCGGGGGAAATAAGCGTAAGCAATCAGCCCCAGCATTTT. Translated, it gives CATASGEISVSNQPQHF.

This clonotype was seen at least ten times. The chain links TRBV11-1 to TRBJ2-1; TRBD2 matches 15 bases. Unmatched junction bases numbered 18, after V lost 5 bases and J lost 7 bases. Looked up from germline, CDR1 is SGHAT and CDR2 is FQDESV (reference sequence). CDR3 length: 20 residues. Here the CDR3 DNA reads TGTGCCAGCAGCCCTAGTTCCGGACTAGCGGGAGGGGGGTTGGTAAATGAGCAGTTCTTC. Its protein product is CASSPSSGLAGGGLVNEQFF.

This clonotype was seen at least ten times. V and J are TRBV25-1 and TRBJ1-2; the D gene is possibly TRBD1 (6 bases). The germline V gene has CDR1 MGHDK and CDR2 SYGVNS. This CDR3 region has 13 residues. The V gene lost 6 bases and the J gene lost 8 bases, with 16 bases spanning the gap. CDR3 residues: CASREQGIGGYTF. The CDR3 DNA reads TGTGCCAGCAGGGAACAGGGCATAGGCGGCTACACCTTC.

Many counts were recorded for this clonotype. CDR3 protein: CASSLDPGGGYTF. For the CDR3, the DNA is TGTGCCAGCAGCTTAGATCCAGGGGGCGGCTACACCTTC. The chain couples TRBV7-2 to TRBJ1-2; TRBD1 agrees at 8 bases. The J segment lost 8 bases and the V segment lost 1 base, leaving 3 bases of the junction unmatched. The CDR3 covers 13 residues. The germline gives CDR1 SGHTA, CDR2 FQGNSA.

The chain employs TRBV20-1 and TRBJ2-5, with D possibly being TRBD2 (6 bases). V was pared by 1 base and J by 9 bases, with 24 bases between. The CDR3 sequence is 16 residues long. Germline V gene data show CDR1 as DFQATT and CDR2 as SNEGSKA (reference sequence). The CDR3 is CSARGAGTGSGTAQYF. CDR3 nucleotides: TGCAGTGCTAGAGGCGCGGGGACGGGGAGTGGTACGGCCCAGTACTTC.

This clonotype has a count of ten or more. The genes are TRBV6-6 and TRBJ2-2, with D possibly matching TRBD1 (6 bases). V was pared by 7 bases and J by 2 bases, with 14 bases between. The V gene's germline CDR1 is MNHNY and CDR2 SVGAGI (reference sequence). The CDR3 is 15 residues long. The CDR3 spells CASTTGTYNTGELFF. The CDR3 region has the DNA TGTGCCAGCACCACCGGGACATATAACACCGGGGAGCTGTTTTTT.

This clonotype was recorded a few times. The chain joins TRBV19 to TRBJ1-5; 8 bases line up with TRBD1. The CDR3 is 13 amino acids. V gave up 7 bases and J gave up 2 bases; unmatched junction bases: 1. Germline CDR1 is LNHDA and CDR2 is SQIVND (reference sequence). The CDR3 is CASTDRGNQPQHF. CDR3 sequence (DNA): TGTGCCAGTACGGACAGGGGCAATCAGCCCCAGCATTTT.

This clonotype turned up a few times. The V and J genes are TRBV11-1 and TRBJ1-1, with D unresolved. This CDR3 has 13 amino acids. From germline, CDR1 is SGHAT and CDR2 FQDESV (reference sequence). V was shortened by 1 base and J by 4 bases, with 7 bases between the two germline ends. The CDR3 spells CASSLEDATEAFF. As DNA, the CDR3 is TGTGCCAGCAGCTTAGAGGATGCCACTGAAGCTTTCTTT.

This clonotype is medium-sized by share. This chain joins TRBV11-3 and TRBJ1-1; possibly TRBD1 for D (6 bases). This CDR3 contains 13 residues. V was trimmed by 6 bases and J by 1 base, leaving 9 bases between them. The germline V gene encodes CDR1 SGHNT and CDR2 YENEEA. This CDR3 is CASSWTANTEAFF. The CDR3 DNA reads TGTGCCAGCAGTTGGACAGCGAACACTGAAGCTTTCTTT.

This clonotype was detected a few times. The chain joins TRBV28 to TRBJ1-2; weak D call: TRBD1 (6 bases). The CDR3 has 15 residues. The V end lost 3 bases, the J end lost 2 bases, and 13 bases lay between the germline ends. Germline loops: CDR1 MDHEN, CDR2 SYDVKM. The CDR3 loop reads CASSFWGLRNYGYTF. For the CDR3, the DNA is TGTGCCAGCAGTTTTTGGGGGCTGAGGAACTATGGCTACACCTTC.

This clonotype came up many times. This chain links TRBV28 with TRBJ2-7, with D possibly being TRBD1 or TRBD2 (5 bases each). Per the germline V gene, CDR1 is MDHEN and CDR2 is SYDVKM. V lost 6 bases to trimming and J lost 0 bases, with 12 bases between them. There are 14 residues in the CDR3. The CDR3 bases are TGTGCCAGCAGATCGGGACGGAGCTCCTACGAGCAGTACTTC. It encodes CASRSGRSSYEQYF. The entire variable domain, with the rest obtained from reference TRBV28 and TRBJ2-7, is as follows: DVKVTQSSRYLVKRTGEKVFLECVQDMDHENMFWYRQDPGLGLRLIYFSYDVKMKEKGDIPEGYSVSREKKERFSLILESASTNQTSMYLCASRSGRSSYEQYFGPGTRLTVT.